The clone carrying this T cell receptor beta chain was seen only a few times. At one of its ends the junction is not consistent with the germline gene, which may arise from a read error. This record comes from a study of identical twins. Germline values: CDR1 SSHAT, CDR2 FNYEAQ (reference sequence). This CDR3 is 15 amino acids long. One entry per CDR3 protein results from TCRdb running MiXCR on the 5' RACE reads. Here the sample spans fewer than 900,000 distinct CDR3 sequences, roughly 20% being singletons. This same sample was also part of a study on T cells expressing NK-cell markers.

Source material: PBMCs. The receptor's source is a woman aged 18-29 years in good health. The rearrangement joins TRBV7-7 to TRBJ2-2; 10 positions match TRBD2. The CDR3 DNA follows: TGTGCTAGCAGCCCTGCTCTAGCGGGGGCCGGGGAGCTGTTTTTT. Translation gives CASSPALAGAGELFF.